One sample yielded the 27 T cell receptor beta chains listed below, sequenced in a study of shared clonotypes between healthy human individuals. The method was immunoSEQ multiplex PCR; TCRdb's version includes in-frame clones alone and lacks a portion of them. The data hold 500,000 to 650,000 clones, with around 78% observed a single time. Sequencing was performed on PBMCs. These receptor sequences come from a woman aged 40-49 years in good health. Some clones in this sample may be carry-over from other donors' samples.

This chain links TRBV27 with TRBJ2-4; 11 bases match TRBD2. V shed 5 bases and J 2 bases; nucleotides not matched to a gene: 5. The CDR3 is made up of 16 amino acids. Germline assignment: CDR1 MNHEY and CDR2 SMNVEV (reference sequence). CDR3 sequence reads: CASSILAGGPKNIQYF. CDR3 nucleotide sequence: TGTGCCAGCAGTATTCTAGCGGGAGGCCCCAAAAACATTCAGTACTTC.

This chain uses TRBV30 with TRBJ1-4; possible D gene TRBD1, 5 bases. This CDR3 spans 13 amino acids. V was shortened by 1 base and J by 4 bases, with 7 bases between the two germline ends. Germline V CDR1 and CDR2: GTSNPN, SVGIG (reference sequence). The CDR3 protein is CAWSGQYNEKLFF. CDR3 sequence (DNA): TGTGCCTGGAGTGGACAGTATAATGAAAAACTGTTTTTT.

This clone has just a few counts. The genes are TRBV30 and TRBJ2-7; a possible D gene is TRBD1 (5 bases). The CDR3 spans 15 residues. The germline V and J ends were trimmed by 0 bases and 6 bases, with 18 bases remaining between them. In germline, CDR1 is GTSNPN, CDR2 SVGIG (reference sequence). CDR3 sequence reads: CAWSVPLGRVREQYF. The CDR3 bases are TGTGCCTGGAGTGTACCCCTCGGCAGGGTTCGCGAGCAGTACTTC.

This clone has more than one count but fewer than ten. V and J are TRBV5-4 and TRBJ2-3, with TRBD2 as a possible D gene (5 bases). The CDR3 consists of 14 residues. Germline V CDR1 and CDR2: SGHNT, YYREEE (reference sequence). The ends were cut back, 1 base at V and 5 bases at J, with 11 bases in the middle. CDR3 coding DNA: TGTGCCAGCAGCTTGATAGGACTGCAAGATACGCAGTATTTT. It is translated as CASSLIGLQDTQYF.

The rearrangement joins TRBV6-1 to TRBJ2-5; 11 bases are shared with TRBD1. Germline loops: CDR1 MNHNS, CDR2 SASEGT. The CDR3 contains 15 residues. The J segment lost 1 base and the V segment lost 4 bases, leaving 2 bases of the junction unmatched. CDR3 in amino acids: CASSGDRGFQETQYF. Written as DNA, the CDR3 is TGTGCCAGCAGTGGGGACAGGGGGTTCCAAGAGACCCAGTACTTC.

This chain joins TRBV6-5 and TRBJ2-1; TRBD1 is a possible D gene (6 bases). V shed 6 bases and J shed 7 bases, with 13 bases lying between them. Germline V CDR1 and CDR2: MNHEY, SVGAGI. The CDR3 is 13 amino acids. The CDR3 sequence: CASRRTGLNEQFF. The DNA for the CDR3 is TGTGCCAGCAGACGAACAGGGTTAAATGAGCAGTTCTTC.

V and J are TRBV28 and TRBJ2-5, with a tentative D call TRBD2 (5 bases). Trimming pared 6 bases from V and 12 bases from J, leaving 17 bases between. This CDR3 region has 12 residues. Germline V CDR1 and CDR2: MDHEN, SYDVKM. In DNA, the CDR3 is TGTGCCAGCAGGACGTTGGCTGCGAGGGAGTACTTC. Translation: CASRTLAAREYF.

In DNA, the CDR3 is TGTGCCTGGACCCGACTAGCGAACACCGGGGAGCTGTTTTTT. Translated, it gives CAWTRLANTGELFF. The rearrangement uses TRBV30 and TRBJ2-2; D is perhaps TRBD2 (6 bases). This CDR3 contains 14 residues. Trimming took 4 bases from V and 0 from J, leaving 9 bases between them. CDR1 is GTSNPN, CDR2 SVGIG, per germline (reference sequence).

This sequence joins TRBV28 and TRBJ1-1, with D tentatively TRBD1 (5 bases). Trimming took 5 bases from V and 3 from J, leaving 19 bases between them. CDR1 is MDHEN, CDR2 SYDVKM, per germline. This CDR3 is built from 16 residues. The CDR3 is CASSLYRGVAYTEAFF. CDR3 bases: TGTGCCAGCAGTCTCTACCGAGGGGTCGCGTACACTGAAGCTTTCTTT.

The chain recombines TRBV7-8 with TRBJ1-1; possibly TRBD1 for D (5 bases). Germline loops: CDR1 SGHVS, CDR2 FQNEAQ. The length of the CDR3 is 15 residues. Trimming removed 4 bases at V and 1 base at J, with 13 bases between. CDR3 in DNA: TGTGCCAGCAGCTGGGTAGGGGCCAAGAACACTGAAGCTTTCTTT. Protein product: CASSWVGAKNTEAFF.

This clone was seen a few times. This chain connects TRBV2 to TRBJ2-2, with 7 bases lining up with TRBD1. This CDR3 contains 17 residues. V trimming: 6 bases; J trimming: 1 base; junction bases outside the gene matches: 11. Germline lookup yields CDR1 SNHLY and CDR2 FYNNEI. The CDR3: CASSPTPTGKNTGELFF. CDR3 nucleotides: TGTGCCAGCAGCCCCACCCCGACAGGGAAGAACACCGGGGAGCTGTTTTTT.

A word on this clone: This may be a read error: a much more frequent sequence differs by one nucleotide. Other DNA variants within this sample encode the same CDR3. The chain employs TRBV15 and TRBJ1-1; 8 nucleotides match TRBD1. Germline V lookup: CDR1 LNHNV, CDR2 YYDKDF (reference sequence). This CDR3 spans 14 amino acids. Trimming cost V 3 bases and J 2 bases; bases outside gene matches: 2. CDR3 loop: CATSRDRVNTEAFF. The DNA for the CDR3 is TGTGCCACCAGCAGGGACAGGGTTAACACTGAAGCTTTCTTT. The full variable domain, its missing parts supplied by reference TRBV15 and TRBJ1-1, is DAMVIQNPRYQVTQFGKPVTLSCSQTLNHNVMYWYQQKSSQAPKLLFHYYDKDFNNEADTPDNFQSRRPNTSFCFLDIRSPGLGDTAMYLCATSRDRVNTEAFFGQGTRLTVV.

This sequence joins TRBV29-1 and TRBJ1-1, with unresolved D. V lost 5 bases to trimming and J lost 1 base, with 8 bases between them. This CDR3 region has 12 residues. In germline, CDR1 is SQVTM, CDR2 ANQGSEA. The CDR3 sequence: CSVTPQNTEAFF. The DNA for the CDR3 is TGCAGCGTTACACCGCAGAACACTGAAGCTTTCTTT.

The chain has TRBV7-3 and TRBJ2-1; no firm D call. Germline V gives CDR1 SGHTA, CDR2 FQGTGA. With 2 bases removed from V and 0 bases from J, the gap between germline ends came to 8 bases. The CDR3 sequence is 15 residues long. The CDR3 nucleotides are TGTGCCAGCAGCTTAGGCGTTAGCTCCTACAATGAGCAGTTCTTC. The encoded protein is CASSLGVSSYNEQFF.

The chain links TRBV5-1 to TRBJ2-5; TRBD1 aligns across 9 bases. Germline V lookup: CDR1 SGHRS, CDR2 YFSETQ. The ends lost 4 bases at V and 4 bases at J; junction bases unmatched: 5. This CDR3 region has 14 residues. The CDR3 is CASSQGQGTETQYF. The CDR3 coding sequence is TGCGCCAGCAGCCAGGGACAGGGAACAGAGACCCAGTACTTC.

The CDR3 DNA follows: TGCGCCAGCAGCTTGGCGGGTCGCGGGAGGGCCCCAGATACGCAGTATTTT. Protein product: CASSLAGRGRAPDTQYF. The rearrangement uses TRBV5-1 and TRBJ2-3; 9 bases fit TRBD2. The CDR3 is 17 residues long. Germline V lookup: CDR1 SGHRS, CDR2 YFSETQ. Trimming at V came to 0 bases and at J to 4 bases, leaving 9 bases not matched to a gene.

This clone was counted at least ten times. This sequence joins TRBV7-9 and TRBJ2-7; 10 bases are shared with TRBD2. CDR3 length: 12 amino acids. The V gene's germline CDR1 is SEHNR and CDR2 FQNEAQ (reference sequence). V shed 4 bases and J 6 bases; nucleotides not matched to a gene: 0. The CDR3 protein is CASSWTSGEQYF. CDR3 nucleotide sequence: TGTGCCAGCAGCTGGACTAGCGGCGAGCAGTACTTC. The full variable domain, in which reference TRBV7-9 and TRBJ2-7 provide the parts outside the CDR3, is DTGVSQNPRHKITKRGQNVTFRCDPISEHNRLYWYRQTLGQGPEFLTYFQNEAQLEKSRLLSDRFSAERPKGSFSTLEIQRTEQGDSAMYLCASSWTSGEQYFGPGTRLTVT.

CDR3 loop: CASSEGPTDTQYF. As DNA, the CDR3 is TGCGCCAGCAGCGAGGGACCCACAGATACGCAGTATTTT. The chain couples TRBV5-1 to TRBJ2-3; the D gene could be TRBD1 or TRBD2 (5 bases each). Germline V lookup: CDR1 SGHRS, CDR2 YFSETQ. This CDR3 has 13 amino acids. Trimming pared 4 bases from V and 2 bases from J, leaving 8 bases between. Filled out from reference TRBV5-1 and TRBJ2-3, the complete variable domain reads KAGVTQTPRYLIKTRGQQVTLSCSPISGHRSVSWYQQTPGQGLQFLFEYFSETQRNKGNFPGRFSGRQFSNSRSEMNVSTLELGDSALYLCASSEGPTDTQYFGPGTRLTVL.

The V call is TRBV27, the J call TRBJ1-5; D not certain. Trimming cost V 6 bases and J 0 bases, with 9 bases left between them. Germline CDR1 MNHEY, CDR2 SMNVEV (reference sequence). The CDR3 consists of 14 residues. The CDR3 nucleotides are TGTGCCAGCAGGACGGGAGATAGCAATCAGCCCCAGCATTTT. Amino acids: CASRTGDSNQPQHF.

This clone was detected a few times. The chain links TRBV29-1 to TRBJ2-6, with D possibly matching TRBD2 (5 bases). The ends were cut back, 3 bases at V and 2 bases at J, with 5 bases in the middle. The CDR3 covers 13 residues. Germline V gene lookup returns CDR1 SQVTM and CDR2 ANQGSEA. The CDR3 reads CSVEGAGANVLTF. The CDR3 DNA reads as TGCAGCGTTGAGGGAGCTGGGGCCAACGTCCTGACTTTC.

The chain is built from TRBV5-4 and TRBJ2-1; D might be TRBD1 or TRBD2, each matching 6 bases. Trimming took 1 base from V and 5 from J, leaving 19 bases between them. The CDR3 runs to 17 residues. The germline CDR1 and CDR2 sequences are SGHNT and YYREEE (reference sequence). This CDR3 reads CASSLMVAAQGHNEQFF. The CDR3 DNA reads TGTGCCAGCAGCTTGATGGTAGCGGCCCAGGGGCACAATGAGCAGTTCTTC.

This clone showed up just once. The chain has TRBV27 and TRBJ2-3; D gene uncertain. V was shortened by 1 base and J by 0 bases, with 8 bases between the two germline ends. This CDR3 comprises 15 residues. Germline values: CDR1 MNHEY, CDR2 SMNVEV (reference sequence). This chain's CDR3 is CASSLFSRSTDTQYF. CDR3 in DNA: TGTGCCAGCAGTTTATTCAGCCGAAGCACAGATACGCAGTATTTT.

The chain couples TRBV28 to TRBJ1-5; the D gene is possibly TRBD1 (5 bases). Germline V gives CDR1 MDHEN, CDR2 SYDVKM. The V and J ends lost 2 bases and 3 bases respectively, with 11 bases between them. The CDR3 is 15 amino acids. The CDR3 sequence is CASSLVRADNQPQHF. CDR3 in DNA: TGTGCCAGCAGTTTAGTCAGGGCCGACAATCAGCCCCAGCATTTT.

The V gene is TRBV29-1, the J gene TRBJ2-1; 9 positions agree with TRBD2. Germline V CDR1 and CDR2: SQVTM, ANQGSEA. The length of the CDR3 is 14 residues. The V segment lost 7 bases and the J segment 7 bases; nucleotides outside the gene matches: 11. For the CDR3, the DNA is TGCAGCGGGACCACTAGCGGGTATAGGAATGAGCAGTTCTTC. Translating gives CSGTTSGYRNEQFF.

V is TRBV11-2 and J is TRBJ1-2; the D gene is possibly TRBD1 (5 bases). The CDR3 spans 14 residues. In germline, CDR1 is SGHAT, CDR2 FQNNGV. The germline V and J ends were trimmed by 5 bases and 2 bases, with 12 bases remaining between them. The DNA for the CDR3 is TGTGCCAGCAGCGCGCAGGGAGGGAACTATGGCTACACCTTC. Protein: CASSAQGGNYGYTF.

This clone came up once. The chain employs TRBV7-9 and TRBJ2-1; D possibly uses TRBD1 or TRBD2 (6 bases each). Germline lookup yields CDR1 SEHNR and CDR2 FQNEAQ (reference sequence). CDR3 length: 15 amino acids. The V end was cut by 5 bases, the J end by 5 bases, with 16 bases between. CDR3 in DNA: TGTGCCAGCAGCCTTAGGGGGGCAGGGAACAATGAGCAGTTCTTC. Translating it yields CASSLRGAGNNEQFF.

Points on this clone: The same CDR3 can be traced to other DNA sequences in this sample. The rearrangement uses TRBV11-2 and TRBJ1-5; D remains ambiguous. Germline-derived CDR1 and CDR2 are SGHAT and FQNNGV. The CDR3 extends over 13 amino acids. Trimming removed 3 bases from V and 3 bases from J, with 6 bases in between. CDR3 loop: CASSLGLNQPQHF. The DNA for the CDR3 is TGTGCCAGCAGCTTGGGCCTCAATCAGCCCCAGCATTTT.